Below, 17 T cell receptor beta chains from the same sample are listed, as sequenced in a study of T cell responses to AZD1222 COVID-19 vaccine. Clones were sequenced by immunoSEQ multiplex PCR, and TCRdb holds only the in-frame ones, with some missing. The sample records 170,000 or so clones, approximately 90% being singletons. Source: peripheral blood, taken on day 0 of AZD1222 vaccination. These receptors all come from an adult in good health.

V gene TRBV28 combines with J gene TRBJ1-4; possibly TRBD1 for D (5 bases). The germline V gene has CDR1 MDHEN and CDR2 SYDVKM. CDR3 size: 15 residues. V was trimmed by 3 bases and J by 6 bases, leaving 14 bases between them. The CDR3 loop is CASSFRGAGDEKLFF. CDR3 bases: TGTGCCAGCAGTTTTAGAGGGGCCGGGGATGAAAAACTGTTTTTT.

The chain's CDR3 is CASSDPQGVWYGYTF. CDR3 sequence (DNA): TGCGCCAGCAGTGACCCCCAGGGAGTATGGTATGGCTACACCTTC. This rearrangement joins TRBV10-2 to TRBJ1-2, with a weak D call TRBD1 (5 bases). V lost 3 bases to trimming and J lost 5 bases, with 16 bases between them. The CDR3 covers 15 residues. Germline values: CDR1 WSHSY, CDR2 SAAADI.

The chain recombines TRBV28 with TRBJ1-2, with 7 positions matching TRBD1. There are 12 residues in the CDR3. Trimming cost V 4 bases and J 8 bases; bases outside gene matches: 4. CDR1 and CDR2 from the germline V gene are MDHEN and SYDVKM. The CDR3 sequence is CASSSTGRGYTF. The CDR3 DNA reads as TGTGCCAGCAGTTCGACAGGGCGAGGCTACACCTTC.

This chain links TRBV6-5 with TRBJ2-7; 8 bases match TRBD1. Germline trimming cut 2 bases from V and 5 bases from J; bases unmatched to any gene: 5. This CDR3 has 14 amino acids. From germline, CDR1 is MNHEY and CDR2 SVGAGI. The CDR3 loop is CASSYDRGYHEQYF. CDR3 nucleotides: TGTGCCAGCAGTTACGACAGGGGATACCACGAGCAGTACTTC.

V gene TRBV18 combines with J gene TRBJ1-4; D not certain. The CDR3 spans 14 residues. The germline CDR1 and CDR2 sequences are KGHSH and LQKENI. The germline V and J ends were trimmed by 4 bases and 8 bases, with 14 bases remaining between them. Here the CDR3 reads CASSRDPTGEKLFF. CDR3 in DNA: TGTGCCAGCTCACGAGACCCGACGGGAGAAAAACTGTTTTTT.

V is TRBV5-1 and J is TRBJ1-5; maybe TRBD1 (5 bases). Germline V CDR1 and CDR2: SGHRS, YFSETQ. Trimming took 2 bases from V and 3 from J, leaving 15 bases between them. The CDR3 is 16 residues long. The chain's CDR3 is CASSFLKGRINQPQHF. In DNA, the CDR3 is TGCGCCAGCAGCTTCTTAAAGGGACGGATCAATCAGCCCCAGCATTTT.

The DNA for the CDR3 is TGTGCCAGCAGCTTAGCGGGGGCGGGGGAGACCCAGTACTTC. Residues: CASSLAGAGETQYF. This rearrangement joins TRBV7-2 to TRBJ2-5; D may be TRBD1 or TRBD2 (6 bases each). Germline CDR1 SGHTA, CDR2 FQGNSA. Trimming left V 0 bases short and J 5 bases short, with 10 bases between. The CDR3 is made up of 14 amino acids.

The chain is built from TRBV6-5 and TRBJ1-6; D remains ambiguous. Trimming stripped 0 bases from V and 0 bases from J, with 6 bases between. Germline V gene sequence: CDR1 MNHEY, CDR2 SVGAGI. The CDR3 consists of 16 residues. CDR3 sequence: CASSYSDSSYNSPLHF. The CDR3 DNA reads TGTGCCAGCAGTTACTCGGATTCCTCCTATAATTCACCCCTCCACTTT.

V usage is TRBV28 and J usage is TRBJ1-5; D ambiguous. This CDR3 contains 15 residues. Germline V gene lookup returns CDR1 MDHEN and CDR2 SYDVKM. V lost 3 bases to trimming and J lost 2 bases, with 11 bases between them. The CDR3 region has the DNA TGTGCCAGCAGTTTTTCAGCTGGAGGCAATCAGCCCCAGCATTTT. It codes for CASSFSAGGNQPQHF.

This clone was observed once. V is TRBV6-1 and J is TRBJ1-5; no definite D call. CDR3 size: 16 residues. Trimming stripped 2 bases from V and 0 bases from J, with 11 bases between. Germline V gene data show CDR1 as MNHNS and CDR2 as SASEGT. The CDR3 DNA reads TGTGCCAGCAGTGAACTCGAGGTTTATAGCAATCAGCCCCAGCATTTT. This translates into CASSELEVYSNQPQHF.

The gene calls are TRBV5-4 and TRBJ1-2, with D maybe TRBD1 (6 bases). V was clipped by 7 bases and J by 6 bases, with 16 bases between them. The germline gives CDR1 SGHNT, CDR2 YYREEE (reference sequence). The CDR3 is 13 residues long. CDR3 sequence: CASALGGRNGYTF. CDR3 DNA: TGTGCCAGCGCCCTAGGGGGGCGCAATGGCTACACCTTC.

The genes are TRBV11-2 and TRBJ1-6; D is perhaps TRBD1 (6 bases). Trimming removed 6 bases at V and 9 bases at J, with 21 bases between. In germline, CDR1 is SGHAT, CDR2 FQNNGV. The CDR3 is made up of 16 amino acids. The CDR3 DNA reads TGTGCCAGCAGTTCCCAGAGGGGGGGCGCCTTTTCACCCCTCCACTTT. Amino acids: CASSSQRGGAFSPLHF.

This clone was found once. V usage is TRBV7-2 and J usage is TRBJ2-2; 11 bases agree with TRBD2. The CDR3 has 17 residues. Trimming removed 5 bases from V and 5 bases from J; junction bases left unmatched: 10. Germline-derived CDR1 and CDR2 are SGHTA and FQGNSA. Here the CDR3 DNA reads TGTGCCAGCAGCCCCAGGCCTAGCGGGGGGACTACCGGGGAGCTGTTTTTT. As protein: CASSPRPSGGTTGELFF.

This chain links TRBV19 with TRBJ2-5; D gene ambiguous. The germline gives CDR1 LNHDA, CDR2 SQIVND (reference sequence). V lost 5 bases, J lost 0 bases, and 16 bases lay in between. This CDR3 is 16 amino acids long. CDR3 DNA sequence: TGTGCCAGTAGTCCTCGGGCTTCGAAGGACCAAGAGACCCAGTACTTC. It encodes CASSPRASKDQETQYF.

The CDR3 reads CASSFGGRMNTEAFF. The CDR3 DNA reads TGTGCCAGCAGTTTTGGGGGACGGATGAACACTGAAGCTTTCTTT. The chain recombines TRBV28 with TRBJ1-1; maybe TRBD1 (5 bases). The CDR3 totals 15 residues. Per germline, CDR1 MDHEN and CDR2 SYDVKM. V was cut by 3 bases and J by 0 bases, with 11 bases left in between.

J is TRBJ1-5 and V is TRBV19; D is perhaps TRBD1 (6 bases). Germline CDR1 and CDR2: LNHDA and SQIVND (reference sequence). The CDR3 totals 15 residues. Trimming removed 0 bases at V and 7 bases at J, with 13 bases between. CDR3 sequence: CASSIDLRGWQPQHF. CDR3 in DNA: TGTGCCAGTAGTATAGACCTCAGGGGTTGGCAGCCCCAGCATTTT.

This rearrangement joins TRBV3-1 (or the pseudogene TRBV3-2) to TRBJ2-5; unclear D gene. Trimming shortened V by 2 bases and J by 4 bases, and 5 bases separated the two germline ends. The CDR3 consists of 12 residues. Germline V gene lookup returns CDR1 LGHDT and CDR2 YNNKEL (reference sequence). The CDR3, as DNA: TGTGCCAGCAGCCAAATAATAGAGACCCAGTACTTC. Translation: CASSQIIETQYF.